The 11 T cell receptor beta chains listed next were all sequenced from one sample in a study of siplizumab effects on memory and regulatory T cells (dated 2019 in TCRdb). Libraries were constructed by the immunoSEQ multiplex PCR assay. In its TCRdb copy, this immuneACCESS table keeps in-frame sequences only and misses some clones. Where compared with another copy, unresolved V genes explain less than half of these, and the others have no known cause. The sample table holds about 94,000 clones, of which around 94% were seen once. Around 0.33% of the sample rests with the top ten. The sequenced sample consisted of non-Treg CD4+ T cells sorted from blood. This specimen's cell subset or site label, interpreted: FACS-sorted unstimulated CD4+ non-regulatory T cells. Receptors originate from a human donor in good health.

The chain combines TRBV5-1 with TRBJ2-7; no definite D call. Germline V gene data show CDR1 as SGHRS and CDR2 as YFSETQ. Trimming took 0 bases from V and 0 from J, leaving 13 bases between them. This CDR3 has 16 amino acids. Here the CDR3 DNA reads TGCGCCAGCAGCTTGGTCGTATCAACCAGCTCCTACGAGCAGTACTTC. Amino acid sequence: CASSLVVSTSSYEQYF.

The genes are TRBV6-1 and TRBJ2-7; tentatively, D is TRBD1 (5 bases). The CDR3 is made up of 11 amino acids. Trimming cost V 5 bases and J 5 bases, with 7 bases left between them. The V gene's germline CDR1 is MNHNS and CDR2 SASEGT. CDR3 protein: CASSLGDEQYF. DNA for the CDR3: TGTGCCAGCAGTTTAGGGGACGAGCAGTACTTC.

The rearrangement links TRBV4-3 to TRBJ2-5; no reliable D call. Germline CDR1 LGHNA, CDR2 YSLEER. Trimming removed 5 bases from V and 1 base from J, with 11 bases in between. The CDR3 spans 14 residues. The CDR3 region is CASSSSSSQETQYF. The CDR3 DNA is TGCGCCAGCAGCTCTTCAAGTTCCCAAGAGACCCAGTACTTC.

The chain couples TRBV28 to TRBJ2-1; D is perhaps TRBD2 (5 bases). The CDR3 extends over 15 amino acids. Looked up from germline, CDR1 is MDHEN and CDR2 is SYDVKM. Trimming took 5 bases from V and 6 from J, leaving 17 bases between them. The CDR3 DNA sequence: TGTGCCAGCAGTGGACCCTTATTACTAGTCAATGAGCAGTTCTTC. Translated: CASSGPLLLVNEQFF.

The rearrangement joins TRBV7-9 to TRBJ1-5; D call uncertain. Germline CDR1 reads SEHNR; CDR2 reads FQNEAQ (reference sequence). V was clipped by 5 bases and J by 1 base, with 6 bases between them. The CDR3 extends over 13 amino acids. DNA for the CDR3: TGTGCCAGCAGCGTAACAAGCAATCAGCCCCAGCATTTT. This codes for CASSVTSNQPQHF.

The chain couples TRBV5-1 to TRBJ1-2; maybe TRBD1 (6 bases). Germline CDR1 and CDR2: SGHRS and YFSETQ. The CDR3 covers 14 residues. The V end was cut by 4 bases, the J end by 4 bases, with 14 bases between. CDR3 residues: CASSNRAQGYGYTF. The DNA for the CDR3 is TGCGCCAGCAGCAACAGGGCTCAGGGCTATGGCTACACCTTC.

The J gene is TRBJ2-1, the V gene TRBV7-9; the D is unclear. The CDR3 sequence is 12 residues long. V was cut by 2 bases and J by 9 bases, with 8 bases left in between. CDR1 is SEHNR, CDR2 FQNEAQ, per germline (reference sequence). The CDR3 region has the DNA TGTGCCAGCAGCTTACCCCAAGGTGAGCAGTTCTTC. It encodes CASSLPQGEQFF.

The rearrangement uses TRBV19 and TRBJ2-1; the D gene is possibly TRBD2 (5 bases). CDR3 length: 17 residues. Trimming pared 1 base from V and 7 bases from J, leaving 20 bases between. In germline, CDR1 is LNHDA, CDR2 SQIVND (reference sequence). This chain's CDR3 is CASSIGPPAELRNEQFF. In DNA, the CDR3 is TGTGCCAGTAGTATAGGTCCCCCAGCGGAACTTAGGAATGAGCAGTTCTTC.

J is TRBJ1-5 and V is TRBV2; 9 bases are a match to TRBD1. Germline assignment: CDR1 SNHLY and CDR2 FYNNEI. The CDR3 totals 14 residues. V shed 6 bases, J shed 15 bases, and the junction held 15 bases outside the gene matches. CDR3 sequence (DNA): TGTGCCAGCAGCGACATGGGACAGGGAATCTACGTGCATTTT. Protein: CASSDMGQGIYVHF.

The rearrangement uses TRBV19 and TRBJ1-5; 7 bases fit TRBD1. The CDR3 is 14 amino acids. V gave up 5 bases and J gave up 6 bases; unmatched junction bases: 7. From germline, CDR1 is LNHDA and CDR2 SQIVND (reference sequence). The CDR3 DNA follows: TGTGCCAGTAGTTGGACCCCAGGGGGTCAGCCCCAGCATTTT. This gives the protein CASSWTPGGQPQHF.

The chain links TRBV10-1 to TRBJ2-5; 9 bases line up with TRBD1. The ends lost 6 bases at V and 3 bases at J; junction bases unmatched: 8. The germline CDR1 and CDR2 sequences are WNHNN and SYGVQD (reference sequence). This CDR3 comprises 15 residues. This CDR3 is CASSPDRGEKETQYF. CDR3 DNA: TGCGCCAGCAGCCCCGACAGGGGGGAAAAAGAGACCCAGTACTTC.